These 26 T cell receptor beta chains were sequenced from one sample in a study of response to subunit inactivated influenza vaccine. Via MiXCR, TCRdb re-called the RT-PCR reads, giving one row per CDR3 protein. The sample has approximately 530,000 distinct CDR3 sequences, approximately 7.3% seen once. Specimen: PBMCs from blood, collected less than 30 months after vaccination. All receptors come from a man in his fifties or sixties who received an inactivated influenza vaccine.

This clonotype was counted only a few times. The chain has TRBV7-9 and TRBJ2-7; 12 nucleotides agree with TRBD2. In germline, CDR1 is SEHNR, CDR2 FQNEAQ (reference sequence). The CDR3 contains 15 residues. V lost 4 bases to trimming and J lost 5 bases; unmatched junction nucleotides: 6. The CDR3 DNA reads as TGTGCCAGCAGCTCCGGACTAGCGGGGTGGAACGAGCAGTACTTC. Residues: CASSSGLAGWNEQYF.

This clonotype was observed a handful of times. This sequence joins TRBV4-1 and TRBJ2-3; D is unclear. Germline CDR1 MGHRA, CDR2 YSYEKL. The CDR3 runs to 16 residues. Trimming cost V 4 bases and J 0 bases, with 14 bases left between them. The DNA for the CDR3 is TGCGCCAGCAGCCCTGACCTGGTAACTAGCACAGATACGCAGTATTTT. It translates to CASSPDLVTSTDTQYF.

This chain joins TRBV28 and TRBJ2-7, with 14 bases fitting TRBD2. The germline gives CDR1 MDHEN, CDR2 SYDVKM. After removal of 6 bases from V and 5 bases from J, the junction contained 6 bases not matched to a gene. There are 15 residues in the CDR3. The CDR3 region has the DNA TGTGCCAGCAGCAGACTAGCGGGGGGGCCAAACGAGCAGTACTTC. It specifies CASSRLAGGPNEQYF.

This clonotype has at least ten counts. V usage is TRBV6-2 or TRBV6-3 and J usage is TRBJ2-5; D may be TRBD2 (6 bases). The CDR3 runs 13 residues. Germline-derived CDR1 and CDR2 are MNHEY and SVGEGT. The germline V and J ends were trimmed by 7 bases and 4 bases, with 13 bases remaining between them. The CDR3 region is CASTPGLVETQYF. CDR3 bases: TGTGCCAGCACCCCGGGACTGGTAGAGACCCAGTACTTC.

This clonotype was seen just once. This chain uses TRBV28 with TRBJ2-1; TRBD2 is a possible D gene (6 bases). The CDR3 length is 17 residues. Germline V gene data show CDR1 as MDHEN and CDR2 as SYDVKM. V lost 1 base and J 7 bases, leaving 20 bases between the germline ends. The CDR3 is CASSLFGRGLVRNEQFF. DNA of the CDR3: TGTGCCAGCAGTTTATTCGGCCGGGGACTCGTCAGAAATGAGCAGTTCTTC.

This clonotype was counted only a few times. This chain joins TRBV2 and TRBJ1-5; TRBD1 aligns across 7 bases. The V segment lost 4 bases and the J segment 7 bases; nucleotides outside the gene matches: 7. Per the germline V gene, CDR1 is SNHLY and CDR2 is FYNNEI. The CDR3 is made up of 14 amino acids. The DNA for the CDR3 is TGTGCCAGCAGTGGCCGGGACAGAGGACAGCCCCAGCATTTT. Its translation: CASSGRDRGQPQHF.

This clonotype showed up just a few times. The rearrangement joins TRBV7-9 to TRBJ2-1, with 10 bases identical to TRBD1. The CDR3 sequence is 14 residues long. Germline CDR1 is SEHNR and CDR2 is FQNEAQ (reference sequence). The ends lost 5 bases at V and 9 bases at J; junction bases unmatched: 7. CDR3 coding DNA: TGTGCCAGCAGCCCATATCGGACAGGGGGTGAGCAGTTCTTC. Amino acids: CASSPYRTGGEQFF.

This chain uses TRBV11-2 with TRBJ2-7, with TRBD2 as a possible D gene (7 bases). This CDR3 region has 14 residues. Trimming stripped 5 bases from V and 4 bases from J, with 15 bases between. CDR1 is SGHAT and CDR2 is FQNNGV in the germline V gene. This CDR3 reads CASSPSGQIYEQYF. CDR3 DNA: TGTGCCAGCAGCCCTAGCGGACAGATTTACGAGCAGTACTTC.

This clonotype has at least ten counts. The genes are TRBV20-1 and TRBJ1-3; D may be TRBD1 (6 bases). CDR3 length equals 16 residues. V shed 6 bases and J shed 3 bases, with 21 bases lying between them. Germline loops: CDR1 DFQATT, CDR2 SNEGSKA (reference sequence). The CDR3: CSAVFAGGRSGNTIYF. The CDR3 DNA follows: TGCAGTGCAGTTTTCGCCGGGGGGCGAAGTGGAAACACCATATATTTT.

The sample holds many counts of this clonotype. This rearrangement joins TRBV5-1 to TRBJ2-7; 7 positions agree with TRBD1. The CDR3 extends over 12 amino acids. From germline, CDR1 is SGHRS and CDR2 YFSETQ. The V segment lost 6 bases and the J segment 4 bases; nucleotides outside the gene matches: 4. For the CDR3, the DNA is TGCGCCAGCACCGGGGACAGTTACGAGCAGTACTTC. It codes for CASTGDSYEQYF.

V usage is TRBV6-1 and J usage is TRBJ1-1; D is unresolved. CDR1 is MNHNS and CDR2 is SASEGT in the germline V gene. V lost 7 bases, J lost 0 bases, and 12 bases lay in between. This CDR3 is built from 14 residues. CDR3 sequence: CASITPGMNTEAFF. CDR3 coding DNA: TGTGCCAGCATCACCCCTGGTATGAACACTGAAGCTTTCTTT.

In its sample, this clonotype was seen once. Being one base from a much bigger clone, this may be a read error. The chain has TRBV11-2 and TRBJ2-1; D gene ambiguous. This CDR3 comprises 14 residues. CDR1 and CDR2 from the germline V gene are SGHAT and FQNNGV. The CDR3 sequence: CTSSSRTVYNEQFF. CDR3 nucleotides: TGTACCAGCAGCTCCCGGACGGTTTACAATGAGCAGTTCTTC.

This clonotype occurred many times. CDR3 DNA: TGTGCCAGCAGTCCACTAGGTGTCTCAGGGCATACGCAGTATTTT. This translates into CASSPLGVSGHTQYF. V gene TRBV12-3 or TRBV12-4 combines with J gene TRBJ2-3; D is possibly TRBD1 or TRBD2 (5 bases each). CDR3 length: 15 amino acids. V shed 5 bases and J shed 7 bases, with 19 bases lying between them.

This clonotype was seen only a few times. This chain uses TRBV6-1 with TRBJ2-1; D is perhaps TRBD2 (6 bases). The CDR3 spans 13 residues. The germline gives CDR1 MNHNS, CDR2 SASEGT. The V gene lost 5 bases and the J gene lost 8 bases, with 13 bases spanning the gap. CDR3 in DNA: TGTGCCAGCAGTCTCGTCTGGGAGGATGAGCAGTTCTTC. Translation: CASSLVWEDEQFF.

This clonotype came up a few times. The chain couples TRBV5-1 to TRBJ2-2, with a tentative D call TRBD2 (6 bases). The V gene's germline CDR1 is SGHRS and CDR2 YFSETQ. The CDR3 is made up of 15 amino acids. V gave up 1 base and J gave up 0 bases, with 7 bases separating them. The CDR3 DNA reads as TGCGCCAGCAGCTTGACTAGCTCGAACACCGGGGAGCTGTTTTTT. As protein: CASSLTSSNTGELFF.

The J gene is TRBJ2-5, the V gene TRBV20-1, with TRBD1 identical over 7 bases. Germline lookup yields CDR1 DFQATT and CDR2 SNEGSKA (reference sequence). The junction had 3 bases not matched to a gene; V was cut back by 1 base and J by 1 base. This CDR3 region has 14 residues. As DNA, the CDR3 is TGCAGTGCTAGAGTAGGGGGCTTCCAAGAGACCCAGTACTTC. It specifies CSARVGGFQETQYF.

The table lists this clonotype with many counts. The chain uses TRBV4-2 and TRBJ2-7, with D unclear. V was clipped by 0 bases and J by 8 bases, with 17 bases between them. This CDR3 is 15 amino acids long. In germline, CDR1 is LGHNA, CDR2 YNFKEQ. The CDR3 is CASSQDHADRWQQYF. In nucleotides, the CDR3 is TGTGCCAGCAGCCAAGATCATGCAGACCGCTGGCAGCAGTACTTC.

The J gene is TRBJ1-5, the V gene TRBV2; D not resolved. Germline values: CDR1 SNHLY, CDR2 FYNNEI. V gave up 2 bases and J gave up 4 bases, with 12 bases separating them. This CDR3 comprises 15 residues. CDR3 in amino acids: CASSERESRNQPQHF. Written as DNA, the CDR3 is TGTGCCAGCAGTGAACGGGAATCCAGAAATCAGCCCCAGCATTTT.

This sequence joins TRBV20-1 and TRBJ2-7; TRBD2 aligns across 9 bases. CDR3 length: 16 residues. Germline loops: CDR1 DFQATT, CDR2 SNEGSKA (reference sequence). The V segment lost 6 bases and the J segment 3 bases; nucleotides outside the gene matches: 15. CDR3 nucleotide sequence: TGCAGTGCCGGGAGAATGCCGGGACTAGCAAACTACGAGCAGTACTTC. This codes for CSAGRMPGLANYEQYF.

The chain combines TRBV6-5 with TRBJ1-4; D is undetermined. Germline V gene lookup returns CDR1 MNHEY and CDR2 SVGAGI. The CDR3 consists of 15 residues. V was clipped by 0 bases and J by 2 bases, with 7 bases between them. CDR3 residues: CASSYSIQTNEKLFF. DNA of the CDR3: TGTGCCAGCAGTTACTCGATACAGACTAATGAAAAACTGTTTTTT.

This chain uses TRBV20-1 with TRBJ2-2; 7 bases align to TRBD1. The CDR3 is 15 amino acids. The V and J ends lost 2 bases and 0 bases, in that order; junction bases with no gene match: 3. CDR1 and CDR2 from the germline V gene are DFQATT and SNEGSKA (reference sequence). CDR3 amino acids: CSARLGTANTGELFF. The CDR3 DNA reads as TGCAGTGCTAGACTCGGGACAGCGAACACCGGGGAGCTGTTTTTT.

This clonotype has only a few counts. The chain combines TRBV20-1 with TRBJ2-1; 13 nucleotides agree with TRBD2. The CDR3 covers 20 residues. Trimming took 0 bases from V and 5 from J; bases not matched to a gene: 16. Germline loops: CDR1 DFQATT, CDR2 SNEGSKA (reference sequence). The CDR3 region has the DNA TGCAGTGCTAGAGATAAGGATTTGTTGGGGACTAGCGGGGCAAACAATGAGCAGTTCTTC. It specifies CSARDKDLLGTSGANNEQFF.

The chain joins TRBV3-1 to TRBJ2-7, with a possible D match to TRBD2 (5 bases). V was trimmed by 8 bases and J by 2 bases, leaving 19 bases between them. CDR1 is LGHDT, CDR2 YNNKEL, per germline (reference sequence). This CDR3 has 15 residues. CDR3 DNA sequence: TGTGCCAGCTGCAAGGAGGCGTCTTGTACCTACGAGCAGTACTTC. Amino acid sequence: CASCKEASCTYEQYF.

This clonotype has a handful of counts. The CDR3 DNA is TGTGCCAGCAAGGGACAGGGATGGGCCGGGGAGCTGTTTTTT. Amino acids: CASKGQGWAGELFF. The J gene is TRBJ2-2, the V gene TRBV9, with 9 bases fitting TRBD1. CDR1 and CDR2 (germline): SGDLS, YYNGEE. This CDR3 has 14 amino acids. Trimming cost V 6 bases and J 6 bases; bases outside gene matches: 6. The variable domain in full, completed from reference TRBV9 and TRBJ2-2, reads DSGVTQTPKHLITATGQRVTLRCSPRSGDLSVYWYQQSLDQGLQFLIQYYNGEERAKGNILERFSAQQFPDLHSELNLSSLELGDSALYFCASKGQGWAGELFFGEGSRLTVL.

This clonotype appeared a few times. At one of its ends the junction is not consistent with the germline gene, which may arise from a read error. The gene calls are TRBV7-7 and TRBJ2-5; 12 bases are a match to TRBD2. The CDR3 loop spans 16 amino acids. The germline CDR1 and CDR2 sequences are SSHAT and FNYEAQ (reference sequence). In DNA, the CDR3 is TGTGCTAGCAGCTTAGGACTAGCGGGATCAAGAGAGACCCAGTACTTC. Its protein is CASSLGLAGSRETQYF. Using reference TRBV7-7 and TRBJ2-5 for the parts outside the CDR3, the full variable domain is GAGVSQSPRYKVTKRGQDVTLRCDPISSHATLYWYQQALGQGPEFLTYFNYEAQPDKSGLPSDRFSAERPEGSISTLTIQRTEQRDSAMYRCASSLGLAGSRETQYFGPGTRLLVL.

The rearrangement uses TRBV7-8 and TRBJ1-4; no firm D call. This CDR3 is 17 amino acids long. Germline CDR1 is SGHVS and CDR2 is FQNEAQ. The germline V and J ends were trimmed by 6 bases and 4 bases, with 21 bases remaining between them. The CDR3 DNA sequence: TGTGCCAGCAGTCTCCGCGAGTCGAGGACCCTTAATGAAAAACTGTTTTTT. This sequence encodes CASSLRESRTLNEKLFF. The full variable domain, rest sourced from reference TRBV7-8 and TRBJ1-4, is GAGVSQSPRYKVAKRGQDVALRCDPISGHVSLFWYQQALGQGPEFLTYFQNEAQLDKSGLPSDRFFAERPEGSVSTLKIQRTQQEDSAVYLCASSLRESRTLNEKLFFGSGTQLSVL.